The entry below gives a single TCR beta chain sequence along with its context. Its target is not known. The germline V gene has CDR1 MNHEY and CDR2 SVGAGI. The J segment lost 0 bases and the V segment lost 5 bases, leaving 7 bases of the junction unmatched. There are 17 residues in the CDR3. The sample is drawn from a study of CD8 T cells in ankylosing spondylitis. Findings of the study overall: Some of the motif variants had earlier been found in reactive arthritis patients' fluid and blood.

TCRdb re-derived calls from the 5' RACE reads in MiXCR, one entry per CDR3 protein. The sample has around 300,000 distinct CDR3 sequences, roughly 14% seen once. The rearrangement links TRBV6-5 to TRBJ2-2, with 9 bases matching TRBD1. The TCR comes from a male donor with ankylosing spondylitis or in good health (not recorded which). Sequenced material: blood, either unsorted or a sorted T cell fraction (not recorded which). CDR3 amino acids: CASSHFWTGANTGELFF. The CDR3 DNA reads TGTGCCAGCAGTCACTTTTGGACAGGGGCGAACACCGGGGAGCTGTTTTTT.